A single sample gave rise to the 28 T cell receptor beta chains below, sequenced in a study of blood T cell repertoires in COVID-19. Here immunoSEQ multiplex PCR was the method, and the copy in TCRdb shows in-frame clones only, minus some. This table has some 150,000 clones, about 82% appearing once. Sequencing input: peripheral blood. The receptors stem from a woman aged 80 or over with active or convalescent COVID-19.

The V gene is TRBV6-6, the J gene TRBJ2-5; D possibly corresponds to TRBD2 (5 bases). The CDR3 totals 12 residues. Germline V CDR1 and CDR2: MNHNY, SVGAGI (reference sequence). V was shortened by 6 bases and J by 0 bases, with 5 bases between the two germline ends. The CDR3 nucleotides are TGTGCCAGCAGGCGGGACCAAGAGACCCAGTACTTC. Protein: CASRRDQETQYF.

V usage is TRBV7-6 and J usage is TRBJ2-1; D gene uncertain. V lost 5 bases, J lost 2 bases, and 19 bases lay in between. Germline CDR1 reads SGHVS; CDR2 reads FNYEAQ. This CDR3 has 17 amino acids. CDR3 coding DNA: TGTGCCAGCAGCCTTCGTGCCCGAAGGAGTCCCTACAATGAGCAGTTCTTC. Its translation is CASSLRARRSPYNEQFF.

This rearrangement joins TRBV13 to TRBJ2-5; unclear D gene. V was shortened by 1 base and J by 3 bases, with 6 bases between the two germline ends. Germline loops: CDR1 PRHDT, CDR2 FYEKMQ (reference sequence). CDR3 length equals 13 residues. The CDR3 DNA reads TGTGCCAGCAGCTTAGATGCGGAAGAGACCCAGTACTTC. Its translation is CASSLDAEETQYF.

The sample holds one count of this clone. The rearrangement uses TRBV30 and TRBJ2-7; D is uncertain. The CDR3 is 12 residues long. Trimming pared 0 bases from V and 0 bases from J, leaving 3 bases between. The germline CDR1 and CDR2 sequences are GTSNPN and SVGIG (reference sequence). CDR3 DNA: TGTGCCTGGAGTGTACACTCCTACGAGCAGTACTTC. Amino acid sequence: CAWSVHSYEQYF.

In DNA, the CDR3 is TGTGCCAGCGGAGGGGCGAACACCGGGGAGCTGTTTTTT. Amino acids: CASGGANTGELFF. V usage is TRBV9 and J usage is TRBJ2-2; possibly TRBD2 for D (6 bases). Germline CDR1 reads SGDLS; CDR2 reads YYNGEE. The CDR3 is 13 amino acids. Trimming stripped 7 bases from V and 0 bases from J, with 7 bases between.

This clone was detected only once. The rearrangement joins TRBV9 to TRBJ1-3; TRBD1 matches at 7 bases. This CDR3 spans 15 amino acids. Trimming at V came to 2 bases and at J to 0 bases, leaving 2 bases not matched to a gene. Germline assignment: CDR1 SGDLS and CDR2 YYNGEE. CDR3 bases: TGTGCCAGCAGCGTGACAGGGCTCTCTGGAAACACCATATATTTT. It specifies CASSVTGLSGNTIYF.

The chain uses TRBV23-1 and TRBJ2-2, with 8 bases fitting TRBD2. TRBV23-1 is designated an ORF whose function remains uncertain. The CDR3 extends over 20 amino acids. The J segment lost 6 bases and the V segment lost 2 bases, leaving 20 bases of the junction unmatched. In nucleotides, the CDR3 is TGCGCCAGCAGTCAACCGAAAACAGACAGCGGGGGCCCAAACTCCGGGGAGCTGTTTTTT. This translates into CASSQPKTDSGGPNSGELFF.

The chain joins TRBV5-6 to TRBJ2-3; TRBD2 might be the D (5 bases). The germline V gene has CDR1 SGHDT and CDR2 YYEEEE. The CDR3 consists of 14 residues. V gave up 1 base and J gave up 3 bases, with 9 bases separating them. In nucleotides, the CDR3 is TGTGCCAGCAGCTTGTACACGGGGACAGATACGCAGTATTTT. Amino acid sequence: CASSLYTGTDTQYF.

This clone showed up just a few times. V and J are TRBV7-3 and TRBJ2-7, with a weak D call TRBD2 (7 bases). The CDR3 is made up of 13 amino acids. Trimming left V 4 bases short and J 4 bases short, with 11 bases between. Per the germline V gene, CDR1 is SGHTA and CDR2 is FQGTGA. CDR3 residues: CASSSQGGYEQYF. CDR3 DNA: TGTGCCAGCAGCTCACAGGGAGGGTACGAGCAGTACTTC.

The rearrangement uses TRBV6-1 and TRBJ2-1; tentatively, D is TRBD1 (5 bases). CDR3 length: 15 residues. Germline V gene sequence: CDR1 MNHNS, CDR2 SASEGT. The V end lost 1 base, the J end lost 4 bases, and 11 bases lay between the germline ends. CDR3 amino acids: CASSEGQNNYNEQFF. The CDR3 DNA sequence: TGTGCCAGCAGTGAAGGACAGAACAATTACAATGAGCAGTTCTTC.

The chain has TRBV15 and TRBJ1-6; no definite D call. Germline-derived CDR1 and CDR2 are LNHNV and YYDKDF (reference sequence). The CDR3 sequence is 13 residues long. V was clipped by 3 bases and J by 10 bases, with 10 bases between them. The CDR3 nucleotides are TGTGCCACCAGCAGTCGCGGGTTCTCACCCCTCCACTTT. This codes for CATSSRGFSPLHF.

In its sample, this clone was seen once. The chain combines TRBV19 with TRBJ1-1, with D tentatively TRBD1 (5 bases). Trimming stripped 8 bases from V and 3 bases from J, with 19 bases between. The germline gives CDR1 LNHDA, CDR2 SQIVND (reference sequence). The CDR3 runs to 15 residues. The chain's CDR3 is CASRPDGGRYTEAFF. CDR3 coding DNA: TGTGCCAGTCGACCGGACGGGGGTCGGTACACTGAAGCTTTCTTT.

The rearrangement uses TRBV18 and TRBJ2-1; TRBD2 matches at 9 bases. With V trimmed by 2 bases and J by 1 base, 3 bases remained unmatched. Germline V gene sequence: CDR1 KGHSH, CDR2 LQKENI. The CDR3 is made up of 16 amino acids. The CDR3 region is CASSPKRGVSYNEQFF. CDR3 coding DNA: TGTGCCAGCTCACCAAAGCGGGGGGTGTCCTACAATGAGCAGTTCTTC.

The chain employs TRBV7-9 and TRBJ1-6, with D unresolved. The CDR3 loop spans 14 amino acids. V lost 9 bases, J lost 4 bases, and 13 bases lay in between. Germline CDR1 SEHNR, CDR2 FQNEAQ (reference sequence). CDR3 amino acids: CASTTGDYNSPLHF. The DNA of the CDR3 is TGTGCCAGTACTACGGGAGATTATAATTCACCCCTCCACTTT.

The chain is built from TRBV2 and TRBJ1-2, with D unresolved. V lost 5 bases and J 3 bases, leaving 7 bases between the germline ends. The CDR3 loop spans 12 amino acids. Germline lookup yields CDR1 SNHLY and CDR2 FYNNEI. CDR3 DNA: TGTGCCAGCAGTACAGAGTACTATGGCTACACCTTC. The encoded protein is CASSTEYYGYTF.

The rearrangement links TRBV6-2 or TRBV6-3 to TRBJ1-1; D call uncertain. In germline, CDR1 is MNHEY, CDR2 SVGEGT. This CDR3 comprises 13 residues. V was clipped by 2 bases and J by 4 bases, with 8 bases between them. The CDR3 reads CASSYRWSTEAFF. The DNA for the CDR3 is TGTGCCAGCAGTTACCGGTGGTCCACTGAAGCTTTCTTT.

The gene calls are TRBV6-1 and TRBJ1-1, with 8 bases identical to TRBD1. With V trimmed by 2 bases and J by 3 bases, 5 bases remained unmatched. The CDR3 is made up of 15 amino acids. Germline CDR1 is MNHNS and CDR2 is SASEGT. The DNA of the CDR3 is TGTGCCAGCAGTGAAAGGACAGGGAGGGACACTGAAGCTTTCTTT. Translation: CASSERTGRDTEAFF.

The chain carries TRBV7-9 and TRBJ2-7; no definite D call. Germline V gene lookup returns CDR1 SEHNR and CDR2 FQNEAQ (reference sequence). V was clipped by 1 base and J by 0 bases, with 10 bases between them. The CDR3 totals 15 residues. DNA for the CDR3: TGTGCCAGCAGCTTAGTCATGGGCAGCTCCTACGAGCAGTACTTC. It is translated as CASSLVMGSSYEQYF.

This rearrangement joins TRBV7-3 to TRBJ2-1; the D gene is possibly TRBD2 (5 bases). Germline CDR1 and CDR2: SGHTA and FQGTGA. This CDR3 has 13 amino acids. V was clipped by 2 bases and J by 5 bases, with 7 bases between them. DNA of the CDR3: TGTGCCAGCAGCTTAGGACTGAACAATGAGCAGTTCTTC. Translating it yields CASSLGLNNEQFF.

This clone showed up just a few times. The CDR3 bases are TGTGCCTGGAATAGACAGGGGGGGGCTGAAAAACTGTTTTTT. Its translation: CAWNRQGGAEKLFF. This sequence joins TRBV30 and TRBJ1-4, with TRBD1 identical over 9 bases. J lost 7 bases, V lost 4 bases, and 7 bases had no gene match. Germline V gene data show CDR1 as GTSNPN and CDR2 as SVGIG (reference sequence). The CDR3 has 14 residues.

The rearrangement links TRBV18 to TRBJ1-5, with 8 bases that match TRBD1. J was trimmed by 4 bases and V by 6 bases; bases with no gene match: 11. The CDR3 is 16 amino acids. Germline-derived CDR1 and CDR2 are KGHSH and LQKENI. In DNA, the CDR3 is TGTGCCAGCTCCCGAAGGGAAAGGACAGGGAATCAGCCCCAGCATTTT. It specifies CASSRRERTGNQPQHF. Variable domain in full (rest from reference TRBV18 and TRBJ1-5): NAGVMQNPRHLVRRRGQEARLRCSPMKGHSHVYWYRQLPEEGLKFMVYLQKENIIDESGMPKERFSAEFPKEGPSILRIQQVVRGDSAAYFCASSRRERTGNQPQHFGDGTRLSIL.

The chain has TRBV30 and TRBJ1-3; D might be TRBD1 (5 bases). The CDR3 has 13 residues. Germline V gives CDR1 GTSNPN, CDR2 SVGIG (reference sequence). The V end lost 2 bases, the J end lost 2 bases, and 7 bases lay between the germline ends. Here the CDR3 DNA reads TGTGCCTGGAGTCCAGGGACTGGAAACACCATATATTTT. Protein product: CAWSPGTGNTIYF.

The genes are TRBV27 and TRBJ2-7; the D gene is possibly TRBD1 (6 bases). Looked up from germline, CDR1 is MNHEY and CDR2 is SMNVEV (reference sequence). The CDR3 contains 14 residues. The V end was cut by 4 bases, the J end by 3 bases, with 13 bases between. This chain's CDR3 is CASSSRTASYEQYF. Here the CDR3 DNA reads TGTGCCAGCAGTTCCCGGACAGCAAGCTACGAGCAGTACTTC.

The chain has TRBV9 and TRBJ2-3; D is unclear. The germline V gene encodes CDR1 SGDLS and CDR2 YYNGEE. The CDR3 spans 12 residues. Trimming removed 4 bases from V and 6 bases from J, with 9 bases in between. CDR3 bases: TGTGCCAGCAGCCCCCACTGGGATACGCAGTATTTT. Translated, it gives CASSPHWDTQYF.

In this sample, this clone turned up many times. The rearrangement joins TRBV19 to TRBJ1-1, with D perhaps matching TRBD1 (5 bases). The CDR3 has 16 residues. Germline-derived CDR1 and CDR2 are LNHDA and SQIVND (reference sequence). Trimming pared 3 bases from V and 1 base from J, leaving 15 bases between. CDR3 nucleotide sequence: TGTGCCAGTAGTATGGGCAGGGTAAGGACGAACACTGAAGCTTTCTTT. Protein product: CASSMGRVRTNTEAFF.

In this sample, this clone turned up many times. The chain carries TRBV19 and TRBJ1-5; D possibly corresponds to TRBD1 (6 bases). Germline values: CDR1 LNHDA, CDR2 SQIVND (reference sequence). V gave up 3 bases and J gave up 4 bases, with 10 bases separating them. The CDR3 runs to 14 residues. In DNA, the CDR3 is TGTGCCAGTAGTATCGGGCAGGGGAATCAGCCCCAGCATTTT. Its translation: CASSIGQGNQPQHF. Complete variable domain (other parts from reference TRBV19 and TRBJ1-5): DGGITQSPKYLFRKEGQNVTLSCEQNLNHDAMYWYRQDPGQGLRLIYYSQIVNDFQKGDIAEGYSVSREKKESFPLTVTSAQKNPTAFYLCASSIGQGNQPQHFGDGTRLSIL.

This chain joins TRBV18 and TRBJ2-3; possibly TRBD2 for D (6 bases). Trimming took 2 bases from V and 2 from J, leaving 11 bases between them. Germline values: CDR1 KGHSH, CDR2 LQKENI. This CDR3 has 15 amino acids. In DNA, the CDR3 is TGTGCCAGCTCACCAGGAGGGGCCTACACAGATACGCAGTATTTT. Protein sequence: CASSPGGAYTDTQYF.

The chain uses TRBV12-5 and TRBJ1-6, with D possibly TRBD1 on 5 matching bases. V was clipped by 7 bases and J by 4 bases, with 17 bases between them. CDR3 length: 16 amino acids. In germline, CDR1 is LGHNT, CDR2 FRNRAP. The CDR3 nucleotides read TGTGCTAGTGCCTCCTCCCGGCAGGGATATAATTCACCCCTCCACTTT. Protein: CASASSRQGYNSPLHF.